This T cell receptor beta chain was recovered during a study of T cell responses to AZD1222 COVID-19 vaccine. Study-wide results and limits: Once two AZD1222 doses were given, Spike-specific TCR breadth and depth went up.

The assay was immunoSEQ multiplex PCR, and TCRdb's table has in-frame clones only and misses some. The table lists under 70,000 clones, nearly 80% of them singletons, with roughly 5.2% in the top ten. About this clone itself: Its antigen remains unknown.

The CDR3 has 17 residues. The chain employs TRBV12-2 and TRBJ1-2; the tabulated D call, TRBD1, remains unverified against the DNA. TRBV12-2 is recorded as a pseudogene. This TCR came from an adult who received the AZD1222 COVID-19 vaccine. The source was peripheral blood, collected 28 days after the second AZD1222 dose. The CDR3 DNA is TGTGCAAGTCGCTTAATTCGCATGGGCAGGGGAATTTCTGGCTACACCTTC. It specifies CASRLIRMGRGISGYTF.